This record looks at one TCR beta chain sequence and its context. Its antigen remains unknown. Assay: immunoSEQ multiplex PCR; the TCRdb copy retains only in-frame clones and omits some. The data contain over 55,000 clones, roughly 77% of them seen just once; the ten biggest clones take up roughly 8.1%. These data belong to a study of a mutant IDH1 vaccine in newly diagnosed glioma. Notes on the study in general: The study observed vaccine-induced immune responses in roughly 93% of patients. Apparently unrelated to pseudoprogression were changes in the top peripheral T cell clonotypes.

As to time point: week 23, last vaccination. Doses comprised 300 ug of mutant IDH1 20-mer peptide each, plus topical imiquimod. V was trimmed by 4 bases and J by 8 bases, leaving 15 bases between them. CDR1 SGHNT and CDR2 YYREEE come from the germline V gene (reference sequence). The CDR3 consists of 13 residues. The sequences come from PBMCs, collected from a glioma patient whose treatment included an IDH1 peptide vaccine. The receptor was derived from a woman aged 35 to 49 with glioma. Some clones in this sample may be carry-over from other donors' samples. The genes are TRBV5-4 and TRBJ1-2; D uncertain. The CDR3 nucleotides read TGTGCCAGCAGCGCGGGCCTCTCGGGGGGCTACACCTTC. Translation: CASSAGLSGGYTF.